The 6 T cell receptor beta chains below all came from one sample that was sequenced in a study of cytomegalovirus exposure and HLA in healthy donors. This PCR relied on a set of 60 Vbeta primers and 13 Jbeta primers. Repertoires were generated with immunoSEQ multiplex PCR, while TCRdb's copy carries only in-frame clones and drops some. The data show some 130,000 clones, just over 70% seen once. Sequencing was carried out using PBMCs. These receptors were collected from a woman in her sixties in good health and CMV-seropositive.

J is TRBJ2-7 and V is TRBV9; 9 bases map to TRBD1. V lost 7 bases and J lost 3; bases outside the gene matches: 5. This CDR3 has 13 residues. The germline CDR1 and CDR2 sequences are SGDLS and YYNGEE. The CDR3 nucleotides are TGTGCCAGCGGAACGGGACAGGGCTACGAGCAGTACTTC. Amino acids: CASGTGQGYEQYF.

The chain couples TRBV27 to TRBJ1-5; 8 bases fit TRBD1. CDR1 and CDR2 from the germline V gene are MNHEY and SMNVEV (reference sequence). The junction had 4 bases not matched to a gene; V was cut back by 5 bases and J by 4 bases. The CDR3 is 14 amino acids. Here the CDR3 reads CASSGDRSNQPQHF. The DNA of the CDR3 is TGTGCCAGCAGTGGGGACAGGAGTAATCAGCCCCAGCATTTT.

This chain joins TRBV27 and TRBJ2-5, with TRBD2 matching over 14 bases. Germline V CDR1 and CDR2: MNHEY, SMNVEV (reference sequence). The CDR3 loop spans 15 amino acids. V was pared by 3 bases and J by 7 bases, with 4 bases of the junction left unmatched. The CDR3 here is CASSLGLAGVGTQYF. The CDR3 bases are TGTGCCAGCAGTTTGGGACTAGCGGGGGTGGGGACCCAGTACTTC.

CDR3 amino acids: CATSSRRGQETQYF. The CDR3 DNA reads as TGTGCCACCAGCTCCCGCCGGGGCCAAGAGACCCAGTACTTC. This chain connects TRBV15 to TRBJ2-5, with D perhaps matching TRBD2 (5 bases). CDR3 size: 14 residues. Germline values: CDR1 LNHNV, CDR2 YYDKDF (reference sequence). V lost 5 bases to trimming and J lost 1 base, with 11 bases between them.

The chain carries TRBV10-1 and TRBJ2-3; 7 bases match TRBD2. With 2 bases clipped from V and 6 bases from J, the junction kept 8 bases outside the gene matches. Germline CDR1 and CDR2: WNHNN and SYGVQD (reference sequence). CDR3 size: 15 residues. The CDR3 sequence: CASSEGLGVGDTQYF. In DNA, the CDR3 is TGCGCCAGCAGTGAGGGACTAGGGGTGGGGGATACGCAGTATTTT.

The chain's CDR3 is CASSTTGRATNEKLFF. CDR3 in DNA: TGTGCCAGTAGTACTACAGGGAGAGCAACTAATGAAAAACTGTTTTTT. This chain connects TRBV19 to TRBJ1-4; a possible D gene is TRBD1 (6 bases). Trimming cost V 4 bases and J 0 bases, with 12 bases left between them. The CDR3 has 16 residues. The germline gives CDR1 LNHDA, CDR2 SQIVND (reference sequence).